The subject of this entry is one T cell receptor beta chain. Its antigen is undetermined. The sample belongs to a study of shared clonotypes between healthy human individuals. Whole-study findings and limits: Larger richness was generally estimated for naive than memory subsets. Blood alone was sampled, and tissue repertoires likely differ.

This CDR3 is built from 13 residues. With 7 bases removed from V and 5 bases from J, the gap between germline ends came to 14 bases. In germline, CDR1 is MNHEY, CDR2 SVGAGI. Only CD45RO-negative cells positively selected for CCR7 counted as naive CD8 cells, so terminally differentiated effector memory CD45RA+ cells were excluded. Genomic DNA of every subset was divided equally among multiple immunoSEQ plates. Clones were sequenced by immunoSEQ multiplex PCR, and TCRdb holds only the in-frame ones, with some missing. The sample includes around 580,000 clones, 95% to 98% seen only once; the top ten take approximately 0.33%.

The V call is TRBV6-5, the J call TRBJ2-5; D is unresolved. The sequencing input was naive CD8+ T cells sorted from blood. The sequence was collected from a man aged 25-40 years in good health. The CDR3 DNA is TGTGCCAGCATCGACCCAGTGTGGGAGACCCAGTACTTC. Translation gives CASIDPVWETQYF.